A single sample gave rise to the 27 T cell receptor beta chains below, sequenced in a study of Graves' ophthalmopathy and Graves' hyperthyroidism. Amplification of the TCR beta CDR3 regions used RNA transcripts (as template). The first-round RT-PCR employed HTBI primers together with the Qiagen OneStep RT-PCR kit. A multiplex PCR was then performed as the second round. TCRdb ran MiXCR on the multiplex PCR reads and lists one entry per CDR3 protein. Here the sample spans over a million distinct CDR3 sequences, around a third being singletons. Sequencing input: peripheral blood or thyroid tissue (not recorded which). These receptors originate from an adult man with Graves' hyperthyroidism.

In this sample, this clonotype turned up many times. CDR3 DNA: TGTGCCAGCAGCTTAGAGTCGCGGGGAACCTATGGCTACACCTTC. Its translation: CASSLESRGTYGYTF. The V and J genes are TRBV7-2 and TRBJ1-2, with D unclear. The CDR3 is made up of 15 amino acids. V was cut by 1 base and J by 4 bases, with 13 bases left in between. Germline loops: CDR1 SGHTA, CDR2 FQGNSA.

This clonotype came up once. The chain carries TRBV7-8 and TRBJ2-5; the match to TRBD2 covers 9 bases. Germline values: CDR1 SGHVS, CDR2 FQNEAQ. The V gene end was trimmed by 5 bases and the J gene end by 0 bases; junction bases not matched to a gene: 7. This CDR3 comprises 16 residues. The CDR3 DNA reads as TGTGCCAGCAGCCGACCTAGGACTAGCGACCAAGAGACCCAGTACTTC. Protein sequence: CASSRPRTSDQETQYF.

The chain carries TRBV4-2 and TRBJ1-2; no firm D call. The germline gives CDR1 LGHNA, CDR2 YNFKEQ. V shed 0 bases and J shed 2 bases, with 10 bases lying between them. This CDR3 contains 15 residues. The CDR3 here is CASSQEVSGNYGYTF. CDR3 nucleotides: TGTGCCAGCAGCCAAGAGGTCTCCGGCAACTATGGCTACACCTTC.

V and J are TRBV20-1 and TRBJ1-5, with unresolved D. CDR1 is DFQATT, CDR2 SNEGSKA, per germline (reference sequence). V shed 6 bases and J shed 0 bases, with 15 bases lying between them. The CDR3 contains 15 residues. The chain's CDR3 is CSAPRVAYSNQPQHF. CDR3 sequence (DNA): TGCAGTGCCCCCAGAGTAGCGTATAGCAATCAGCCCCAGCATTTT.

This clonotype was recorded at least ten times. The chain couples TRBV20-1 to TRBJ1-2; 7 bases line up with TRBD1. V was clipped by 0 bases and J by 4 bases; unmatched bases: 2. The CDR3 runs to 13 residues. Germline lookup yields CDR1 DFQATT and CDR2 SNEGSKA (reference sequence). CDR3 amino acids: CSAREWDSYGYTF. In DNA form, the CDR3 reads TGCAGTGCTAGAGAATGGGACAGCTATGGCTACACCTTC.

CDR3 in DNA: TGCGCCAGCAGCCCCAACGGATCCTACGAGCAGTACTTC. This translates into CASSPNGSYEQYF. This chain uses TRBV5-1 with TRBJ2-7; no definite D call. The CDR3 is made up of 13 amino acids. Trimming took off 4 bases at V and 1 base at J, with 9 bases between the two ends. The germline gives CDR1 SGHRS, CDR2 YFSETQ.

This clonotype was seen repeatedly, ten times or more. The gene calls are TRBV29-1 and TRBJ1-2, with TRBD1 matching over 9 bases. V was clipped by 5 bases and J by 4 bases; unmatched bases: 8. Germline V gene data show CDR1 as SQVTM and CDR2 as ANQGSEA. CDR3 length equals 14 residues. This CDR3 reads CSVRDRDSFYGYTF. For the CDR3, the DNA is TGCAGCGTTCGGGACAGGGATTCGTTCTATGGCTACACCTTC.

Here the CDR3 reads CASSTPGQGADEQYF. In DNA, the CDR3 is TGTGCCAGTAGTACCCCGGGACAGGGGGCCGACGAGCAGTACTTC. The V call is TRBV19, the J call TRBJ2-7; TRBD1 agrees at 12 bases. Germline values: CDR1 LNHDA, CDR2 SQIVND (reference sequence). V dropped 4 bases and J dropped 5; count of bases not matched to a gene: 6. The CDR3 totals 15 residues.

With respect to this clonotype: A single base separates this from a much larger clone, so it may be a read error. The CDR3 carries no conserved terminal phenylalanine or tryptophan, so it likely arises from a read error. The V and J genes are TRBV5-1 and TRBJ1-1; the D is unclear. CDR3 length: 16 amino acids. V was shortened by 6 bases and J by 2 bases, with 20 bases between the two germline ends. The V gene's germline CDR1 is SGHRS and CDR2 YFSETQ. CDR3 DNA: TGCGCCAGCACCGGAGGCGGTTGGGCAGAAAACACTGAAGCTTTCTCT. Amino acids: CASTGGGWAENTEAFS.

This clonotype was seen a single time. Sequence at one end of the junction differs from germline and may be a read error. The chain combines TRBV10-3 with TRBJ2-7; TRBD2 aligns across 9 bases. CDR3 length: 15 residues. CDR1 ENHRY and CDR2 SYGVKD come from the germline V gene. The CDR3 protein is CAISELAGDTGELYF. The CDR3 nucleotides are TGTGCCATCAGTGAATTAGCGGGAGACACCGGGGAGCTGTACTTC.

The DNA for the CDR3 is TGTGCCAGCAGCCTAGGGGACGACTCAAGTAATTCACCCCTCCACTTT. Translating it yields CASSLGDDSSNSPLHF. The chain joins TRBV7-6 to TRBJ1-6, with D maybe TRBD1 (5 bases). There are 16 residues in the CDR3. V lost 5 bases to trimming and J lost 6 bases, with 17 bases between them. The V gene's germline CDR1 is SGHVS and CDR2 FNYEAQ.

The chain has TRBV10-1 and TRBJ2-7; no clear D. The CDR3 spans 15 residues. The ends were cut back, 6 bases at V and 1 base at J, with 16 bases in the middle. CDR1 and CDR2 (germline): WNHNN, SYGVQD (reference sequence). The CDR3 sequence is CASSQGLDQSYEQYF. CDR3 in DNA: TGCGCCAGCAGCCAAGGGCTCGACCAGTCCTACGAGCAGTACTTC.

Of note for this clonotype: This clone may be a read error of a much larger clone one base away. This chain links TRBV6-6 with TRBJ1-1; 9 bases are a match to TRBD1. Germline V gene data show CDR1 as MNHNY and CDR2 as SVGAGI (reference sequence). The CDR3 is made up of 14 amino acids. V gave up 11 bases and J gave up 4 bases; unmatched junction bases: 11. This CDR3 is CAAYGTGRSTEAFF. CDR3 bases: TGTGCCGCGTACGGGACAGGGAGGAGCACTGAAGCTTTCTTT.

This clonotype was detected only a few times. The genes are TRBV7-9 and TRBJ2-2; D unclear. CDR1 and CDR2 (germline): SEHNR, FQNEAQ (reference sequence). The CDR3 totals 16 residues. The germline V and J ends were trimmed by 6 bases and 0 bases, with 14 bases remaining between them. The chain's CDR3 is CASRPPWTTNTGELFF. CDR3 DNA sequence: TGTGCCAGCAGACCCCCTTGGACCACGAACACCGGGGAGCTGTTTTTT.

This clonotype was observed many times. V gene TRBV20-1 combines with J gene TRBJ2-7; no definite D call. Looked up from germline, CDR1 is DFQATT and CDR2 is SNEGSKA (reference sequence). Trimming cost V 2 bases and J 5 bases, with 13 bases left between them. This CDR3 has 13 residues. Written as DNA, the CDR3 is TGCAGTGCTAGAATGGGCGTGGCTAACGAGCAGTACTTC. Residues: CSARMGVANEQYF.

This clonotype came up many times. This sequence joins TRBV7-9 and TRBJ1-3; no clear D gene. CDR1 and CDR2 (germline): SEHNR, FQNEAQ (reference sequence). V gave up 6 bases and J gave up 4 bases, with 10 bases separating them. There are 13 residues in the CDR3. In nucleotides, the CDR3 is TGTGCCAGCAGGATACAAGAAGGAAACACCATATATTTT. Protein: CASRIQEGNTIYF.

The J gene is TRBJ2-5, the V gene TRBV5-1, with D hard to call. V was shortened by 5 bases and J by 3 bases, with 8 bases between the two germline ends. From germline, CDR1 is SGHRS and CDR2 YFSETQ. This CDR3 spans 12 amino acids. This chain's CDR3 is CASRGPKETQYF. In DNA, the CDR3 is TGCGCCAGCAGGGGCCCAAAAGAGACCCAGTACTTC.

Notes on this clonotype: Germline is not matched at one junction end, which may reflect a read error. The rearrangement uses TRBV12-3 or TRBV12-4 and TRBJ1-5; TRBD1 is a possible D gene (6 bases). The CDR3 sequence is 13 residues long. The CDR3 loop is CASSMGDNQPQQF. CDR3 coding DNA: TGTGCCAGCAGTATGGGGGACAATCAGCCCCAGCAGTTT.

This clonotype was counted ten times or more. This chain connects TRBV9 to TRBJ1-2; the match to TRBD1 covers 7 bases. Germline CDR1 and CDR2: SGDLS and YYNGEE. The ends lost 4 bases at V and 8 bases at J; junction bases unmatched: 8. The CDR3 sequence is 13 residues long. CDR3 loop: CASSLRDSWGYTF. The CDR3, as DNA: TGTGCCAGCAGCCTCCGGGACAGTTGGGGCTACACCTTC.

V and J are TRBV2 and TRBJ2-5; 11 positions agree with TRBD2. Germline V gene sequence: CDR1 SNHLY, CDR2 FYNNEI. V was clipped by 7 bases and J by 4 bases; unmatched bases: 14. CDR3 size: 17 residues. The CDR3: CASTTSGTSGWAETQYF. The CDR3 coding sequence is TGTGCCAGCACGACTAGCGGGACTTCCGGATGGGCAGAGACCCAGTACTTC.

The gene calls are TRBV2 and TRBJ2-2, with D hard to call. Germline CDR1 is SNHLY and CDR2 is FYNNEI. The CDR3 runs to 13 residues. V was clipped by 5 bases and J by 7 bases, with 11 bases between them. CDR3 region: CASSLSSLGELFF. CDR3 DNA sequence: TGTGCCAGCAGTTTATCGTCCCTCGGGGAGCTGTTTTTT.

This clonotype was counted only a few times. The chain uses TRBV3-1 and TRBJ1-1; D ambiguous. Germline V gene lookup returns CDR1 LGHDT and CDR2 YNNKEL (reference sequence). The V end was cut by 1 base, the J end by 4 bases, with 10 bases between. This CDR3 spans 14 amino acids. CDR3 region: CASSQAGFATEAFF. In DNA, the CDR3 is TGTGCCAGCAGCCAAGCGGGGTTTGCCACTGAAGCTTTCTTT.

This chain uses TRBV20-1 with TRBJ1-1, with TRBD1 matching 7 bases. Trimming at V came to 8 bases and at J to 2 bases, leaving 14 bases not matched to a gene. Germline CDR1 and CDR2: DFQATT and SNEGSKA (reference sequence). There are 15 residues in the CDR3. The CDR3 coding sequence is TGCAGTTTAGCGGGTTCCGGGACAGTCAACACTGAAGCTTTCTTT. Its protein product is CSLAGSGTVNTEAFF.

This clonotype appeared many times. The J gene is TRBJ2-5, the V gene TRBV5-1; no clear D gene. The CDR3 is made up of 15 amino acids. Deletions cut 0 bases from V and 2 bases from J, with 11 bases between. Germline CDR1 SGHRS, CDR2 YFSETQ. CDR3 in amino acids: CASSLAQTLQETQYF. Written as DNA, the CDR3 is TGCGCCAGCAGCTTGGCACAGACACTACAAGAGACCCAGTACTTC.

With regard to this clonotype: The conserved phenylalanine or tryptophan normally closing the CDR3 is absent here, so this likely arose from a read error. This chain links TRBV9 with TRBJ1-1; maybe TRBD1 (6 bases). This CDR3 spans 15 amino acids. Trimming left V 1 base short and J 0 bases short, with 10 bases between. Looked up from germline, CDR1 is SGDLS and CDR2 is YYNGEE. The CDR3 spells CASSVWDTMNTEAFL. The CDR3, as DNA: TGTGCCAGCAGCGTATGGGACACCATGAACACTGAAGCTTTCCTT.

This clonotype was recorded at least ten times. The chain uses TRBV15 and TRBJ1-5; D is unresolved. There are 16 residues in the CDR3. The ends were cut back, 1 base at V and 7 bases at J, with 17 bases in the middle. Germline V lookup: CDR1 LNHNV, CDR2 YYDKDF (reference sequence). The CDR3 region has the DNA TGTGCCACCAGCAGAGGCGGAGAGGGAGGGAGGCAGCCCCAGCATTTT. Protein: CATSRGGEGGRQPQHF.

As for this clonotype: Compared with germline, one end of the junction differs, possibly owing to a read error. CDR3 bases: TGTGCCAGCAGCCTTGACCCGGGACTCTTGAACACTGAAGCTTGCTTT. Translation: CASSLDPGLLNTEACF. V is TRBV7-9 and J is TRBJ1-1; possible D gene TRBD1, 5 bases. The germline V gene has CDR1 SEHNR and CDR2 FQNEAQ (reference sequence). There are 16 residues in the CDR3.